The source of this TCR beta chain is a study of T cell responses to AZD1222 COVID-19 vaccine. Study-level points and caveats: Vaccine-associated CD4 TCRs ranged over spike, dominating at 160-218 and 743-854. Spike-specific TCR breadth and depth both grew after two AZD1222 doses. Reportedly, nearly half the spike-specific TCRs target unmutated variant regions. Scientists sampled the repertoires only once the peak T cell response had passed.

Worth noting for this clone: The target antigen is unknown.

Here immunoSEQ multiplex PCR was the method, and the copy in TCRdb shows in-frame clones only, minus some. The sample includes under 130,000 clones, 88% of them seen just once. The CDR3 totals 16 residues. J gave up 3 bases and V 3 bases, and 6 bases lay outside the gene matches. The V gene's germline CDR1 is SEHNR and CDR2 FQNEAQ (reference sequence). The sequenced sample was peripheral blood, obtained on day 0 of AZD1222 vaccination. J is TRBJ2-3 and V is TRBV7-9; 10 nucleotides align to TRBD1. The receptor's source is an adult in good health. The CDR3 protein is CASSFYGTGATDTQYF. CDR3 bases: TGTGCCAGCAGCTTCTACGGGACAGGGGCAACAGATACGCAGTATTTT.